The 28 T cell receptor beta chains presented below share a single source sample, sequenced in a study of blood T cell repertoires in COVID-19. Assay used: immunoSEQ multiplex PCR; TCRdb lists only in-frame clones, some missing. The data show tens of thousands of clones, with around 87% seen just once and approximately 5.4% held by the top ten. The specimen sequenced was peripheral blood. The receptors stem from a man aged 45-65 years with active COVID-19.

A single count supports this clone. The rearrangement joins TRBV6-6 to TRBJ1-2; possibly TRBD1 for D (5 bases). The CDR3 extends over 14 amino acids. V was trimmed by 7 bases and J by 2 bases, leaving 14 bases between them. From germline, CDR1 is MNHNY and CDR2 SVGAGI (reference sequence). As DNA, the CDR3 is TGTGCCAGCACCTTAAGCTCAGGGAACTATGGCTACACCTTC. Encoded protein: CASTLSSGNYGYTF.

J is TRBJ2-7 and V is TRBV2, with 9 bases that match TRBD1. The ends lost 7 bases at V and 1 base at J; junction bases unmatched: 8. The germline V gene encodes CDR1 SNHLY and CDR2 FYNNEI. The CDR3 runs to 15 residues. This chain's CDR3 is CASTTQGATSYEQYF. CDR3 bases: TGTGCCAGCACCACACAGGGGGCAACGTCCTACGAGCAGTACTTC.

The CDR3 reads CASSVAPTGSYGYTF. CDR3 bases: TGTGCCAGCAGCGTAGCCCCGACAGGCTCTTATGGCTACACCTTC. The chain recombines TRBV9 with TRBJ1-2; D possibly corresponds to TRBD1 (6 bases). The germline CDR1 and CDR2 sequences are SGDLS and YYNGEE. The CDR3 is made up of 15 amino acids. Trimming removed 0 bases from V and 5 bases from J, with 14 bases in between.

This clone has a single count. CDR3 in amino acids: CASSQSRTGGSDVSGYTF. The DNA of the CDR3 is TGTGCCAGCAGCCAATCTCGGACAGGGGGTAGCGATGTCTCTGGCTACACCTTC. The genes are TRBV16 and TRBJ1-2; 10 bases are shared with TRBD1. V shed 0 bases and J 7 bases; nucleotides not matched to a gene: 14. CDR3 length equals 18 residues. Germline values: CDR1 KGHSY, CDR2 FQNENV.

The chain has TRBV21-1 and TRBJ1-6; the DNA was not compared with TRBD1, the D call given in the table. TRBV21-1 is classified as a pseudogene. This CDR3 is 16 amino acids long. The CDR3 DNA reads TGTGCCAGCAGCAAAGTTTTGGCAGGGGGTAATTCACCCCTCCACTTT. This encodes CASSKVLAGGNSPLHF.

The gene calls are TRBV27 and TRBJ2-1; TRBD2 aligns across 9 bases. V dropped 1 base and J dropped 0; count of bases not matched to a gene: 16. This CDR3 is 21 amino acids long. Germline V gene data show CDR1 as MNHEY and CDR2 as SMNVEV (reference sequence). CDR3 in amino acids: CASSLFRALAGIPSSYNEQFF. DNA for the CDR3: TGTGCCAGCAGTTTATTCCGGGCGCTAGCGGGAATCCCCAGCTCCTACAATGAGCAGTTCTTC.

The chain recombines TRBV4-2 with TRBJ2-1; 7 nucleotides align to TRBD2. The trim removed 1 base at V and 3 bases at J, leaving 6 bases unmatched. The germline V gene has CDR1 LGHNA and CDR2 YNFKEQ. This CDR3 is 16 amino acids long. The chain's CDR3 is CASSQVMGGSYNEQFF. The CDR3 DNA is TGTGCCAGCAGCCAAGTTATGGGGGGGAGCTACAATGAGCAGTTCTTC.

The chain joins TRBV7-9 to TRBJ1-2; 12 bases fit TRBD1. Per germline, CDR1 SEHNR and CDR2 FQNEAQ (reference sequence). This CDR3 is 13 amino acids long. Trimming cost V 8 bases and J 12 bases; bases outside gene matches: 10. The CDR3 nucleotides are TGTGCCAGCCGCCTTGGGGGACAGGGGGCGGACACCTTC. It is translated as CASRLGGQGADTF.

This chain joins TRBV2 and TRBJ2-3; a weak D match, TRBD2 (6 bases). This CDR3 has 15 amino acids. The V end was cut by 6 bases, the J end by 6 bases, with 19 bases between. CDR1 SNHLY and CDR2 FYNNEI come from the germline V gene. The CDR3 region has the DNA TGTGCCAGCAGGGTAGCTAGCGTCTGGGGGGATACGCAGTATTTT. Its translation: CASRVASVWGDTQYF.

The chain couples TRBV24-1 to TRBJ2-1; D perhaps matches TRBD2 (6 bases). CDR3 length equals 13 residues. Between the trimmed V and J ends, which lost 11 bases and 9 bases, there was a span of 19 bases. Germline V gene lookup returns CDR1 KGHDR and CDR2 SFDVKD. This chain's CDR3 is CAIRREFMIEQFF. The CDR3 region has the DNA TGTGCCATCAGGCGGGAATTTATGATTGAGCAGTTCTTC.

CDR3 DNA: TGTGCCAGCAGATCGAGGGAGACAGGGGACACTGAAGCTTTCTTT. It specifies CASRSRETGDTEAFF. V usage is TRBV25-1 and J usage is TRBJ1-1; 8 bases are a match to TRBD1. The CDR3 spans 15 residues. The germline V gene has CDR1 MGHDK and CDR2 SYGVNS. V shed 6 bases, J shed 3 bases, and the junction held 9 bases outside the gene matches.

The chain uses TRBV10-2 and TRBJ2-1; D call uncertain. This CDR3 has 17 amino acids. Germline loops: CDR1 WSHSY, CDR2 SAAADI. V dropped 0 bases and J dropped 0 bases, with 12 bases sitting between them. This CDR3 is CASSESGLVSSYNEQFF. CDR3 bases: TGCGCCAGCAGTGAGTCGGGCCTGGTGAGCTCCTACAATGAGCAGTTCTTC.

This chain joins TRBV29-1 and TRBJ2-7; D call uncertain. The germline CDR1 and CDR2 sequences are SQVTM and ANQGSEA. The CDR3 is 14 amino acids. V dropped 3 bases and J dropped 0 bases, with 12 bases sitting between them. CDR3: CSVESSGSSYEQYF. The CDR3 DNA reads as TGCAGCGTTGAGAGTTCGGGTTCCTCCTACGAGCAGTACTTC.

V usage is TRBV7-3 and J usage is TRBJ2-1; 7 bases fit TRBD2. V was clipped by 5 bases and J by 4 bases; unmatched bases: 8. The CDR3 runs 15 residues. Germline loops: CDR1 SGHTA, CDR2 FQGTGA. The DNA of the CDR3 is TGTGCCAGCAGCCCCCAAGCGGGAAGGTACAATGAGCAGTTCTTC. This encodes CASSPQAGRYNEQFF.

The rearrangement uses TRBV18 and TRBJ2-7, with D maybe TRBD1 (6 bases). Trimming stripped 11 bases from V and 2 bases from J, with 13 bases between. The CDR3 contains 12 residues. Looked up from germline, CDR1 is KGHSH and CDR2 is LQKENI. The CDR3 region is CAGGQSPYEQYF. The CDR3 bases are TGTGCCGGAGGACAGTCCCCCTACGAGCAGTACTTC. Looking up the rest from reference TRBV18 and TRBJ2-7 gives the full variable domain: NAGVMQNPRHLVRRRGQEARLRCSPMKGHSHVYWYRQLPEEGLKFMVYLQKENIIDESGMPKERFSAEFPKEGPSILRIQQVVRGDSAAYFCAGGQSPYEQYFGPGTRLTVT.

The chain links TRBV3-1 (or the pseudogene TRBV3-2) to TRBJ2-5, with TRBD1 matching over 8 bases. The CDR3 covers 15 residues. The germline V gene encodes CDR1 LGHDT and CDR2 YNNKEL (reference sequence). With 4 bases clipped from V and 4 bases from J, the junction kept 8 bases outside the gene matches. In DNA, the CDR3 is TGTGCCAGCAGCCCGGACAGGGCCAAGGCAGAGACCCAGTACTTC. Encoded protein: CASSPDRAKAETQYF.

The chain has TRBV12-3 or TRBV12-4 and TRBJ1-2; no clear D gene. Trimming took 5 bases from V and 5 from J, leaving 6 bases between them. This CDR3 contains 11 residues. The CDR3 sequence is CASSPGYGYTF. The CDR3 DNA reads TGTGCCAGCAGTCCCGGGTATGGCTACACCTTC.

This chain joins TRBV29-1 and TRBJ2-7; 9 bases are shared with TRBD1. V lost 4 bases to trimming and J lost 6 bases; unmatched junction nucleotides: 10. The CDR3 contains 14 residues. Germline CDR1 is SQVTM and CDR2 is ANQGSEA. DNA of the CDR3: TGCAGCGTTGCCAGGACAGGGGTCTGGAGCGAGCAGTACTTC. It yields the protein CSVARTGVWSEQYF.

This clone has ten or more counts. The CDR3 region is CASSRQGSYNEQFF. The DNA for the CDR3 is TGTGCCAGCAGCAGACAGGGTTCTTACAATGAGCAGTTCTTC. The gene calls are TRBV7-2 and TRBJ2-1; 7 bases map to TRBD1. CDR3 length: 14 amino acids. The V gene's germline CDR1 is SGHTA and CDR2 FQGNSA. After removal of 5 bases from V and 4 bases from J, the junction contained 5 bases not matched to a gene.

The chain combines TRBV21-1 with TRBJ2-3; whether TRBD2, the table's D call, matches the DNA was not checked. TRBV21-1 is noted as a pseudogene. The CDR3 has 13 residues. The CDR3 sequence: CASPTGDTDTQYF. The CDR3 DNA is TGTGCCAGCCCTACGGGGGACACAGATACGCAGTATTTT.

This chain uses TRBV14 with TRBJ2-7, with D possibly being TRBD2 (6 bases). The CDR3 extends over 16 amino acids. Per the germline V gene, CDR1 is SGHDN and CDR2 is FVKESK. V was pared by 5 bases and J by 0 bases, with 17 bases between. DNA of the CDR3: TGTGCCAGCAGCGCCACGGTCGGGCGGGACTCCTACGAGCAGTACTTC. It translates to CASSATVGRDSYEQYF.

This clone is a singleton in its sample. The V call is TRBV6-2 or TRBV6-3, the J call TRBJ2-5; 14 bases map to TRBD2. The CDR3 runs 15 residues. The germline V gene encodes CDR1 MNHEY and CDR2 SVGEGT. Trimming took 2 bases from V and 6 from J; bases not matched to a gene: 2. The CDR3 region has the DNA TGTGCCAGCAGTTACCGGACTAGCGGGAGGAAGACCCAGTACTTC. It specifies CASSYRTSGRKTQYF.

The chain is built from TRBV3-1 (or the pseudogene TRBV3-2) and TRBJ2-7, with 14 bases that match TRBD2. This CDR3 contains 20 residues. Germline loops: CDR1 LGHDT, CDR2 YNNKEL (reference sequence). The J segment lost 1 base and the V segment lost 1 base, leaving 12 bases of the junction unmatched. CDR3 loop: CASSQAARTSGRSSSYEQYF. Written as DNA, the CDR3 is TGTGCCAGCAGCCAAGCCGCCCGGACTAGCGGGAGGAGTTCATCCTACGAGCAGTACTTC.

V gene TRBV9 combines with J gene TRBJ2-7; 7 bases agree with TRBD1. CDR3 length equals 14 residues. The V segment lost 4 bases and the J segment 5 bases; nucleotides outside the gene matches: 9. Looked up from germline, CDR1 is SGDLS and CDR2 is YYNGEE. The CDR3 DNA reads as TGTGCCAGCAGCTTAACCGGGACAGCGGACGAGCAGTACTTC. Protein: CASSLTGTADEQYF.

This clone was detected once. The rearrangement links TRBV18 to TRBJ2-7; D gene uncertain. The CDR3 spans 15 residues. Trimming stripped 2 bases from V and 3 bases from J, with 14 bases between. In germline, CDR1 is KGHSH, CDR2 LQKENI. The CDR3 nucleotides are TGTGCCAGCTCACCAAGATGGCAAGCGAACTACGAGCAGTACTTC. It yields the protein CASSPRWQANYEQYF.

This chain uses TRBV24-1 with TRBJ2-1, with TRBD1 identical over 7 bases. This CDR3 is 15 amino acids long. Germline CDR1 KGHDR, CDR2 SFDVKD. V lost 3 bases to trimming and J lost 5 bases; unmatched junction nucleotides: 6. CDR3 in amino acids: CATSDPGQKNNEQFF. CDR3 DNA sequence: TGTGCCACCAGTGATCCGGGACAGAAAAACAATGAGCAGTTCTTC.

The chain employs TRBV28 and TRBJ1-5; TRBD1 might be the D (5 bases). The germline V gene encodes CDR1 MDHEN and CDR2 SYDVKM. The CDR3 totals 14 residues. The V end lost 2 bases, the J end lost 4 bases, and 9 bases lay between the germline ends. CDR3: CASSLQGRNQPQHF. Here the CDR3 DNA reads TGTGCCAGCAGTTTACAGGGTCGAAATCAGCCCCAGCATTTT.

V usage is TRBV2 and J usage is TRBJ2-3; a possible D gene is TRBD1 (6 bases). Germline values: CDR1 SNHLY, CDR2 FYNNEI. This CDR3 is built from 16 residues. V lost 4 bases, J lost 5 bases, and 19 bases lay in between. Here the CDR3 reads CASSARDNTMGDTQYF. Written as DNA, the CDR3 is TGTGCCAGCAGTGCTAGGGACAACACCATGGGAGATACGCAGTATTTT.